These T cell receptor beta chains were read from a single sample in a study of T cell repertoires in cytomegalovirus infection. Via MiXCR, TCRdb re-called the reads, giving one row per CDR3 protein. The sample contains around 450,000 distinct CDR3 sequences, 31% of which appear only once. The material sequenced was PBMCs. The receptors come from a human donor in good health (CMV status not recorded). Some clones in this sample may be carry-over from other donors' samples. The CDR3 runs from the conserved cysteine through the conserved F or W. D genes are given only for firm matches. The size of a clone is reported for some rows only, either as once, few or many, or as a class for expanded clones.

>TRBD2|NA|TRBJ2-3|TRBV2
CASSELLGTSGGQSTDTQYF
TGTGCCAGCAGTGAACTACTTGGGACTAGCGGGGGTCAGAGCACAGATACGCAGTATTTT
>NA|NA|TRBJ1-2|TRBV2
CASNYRSSYGYTF
TGTGCCAGCAACTACAGGTCCTCCTATGGCTACACCTTC
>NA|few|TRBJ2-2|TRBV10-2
CASRESGTTELFF
TGCGCCAGCAGAGAATCCGGGACCACGGAACTGTTTTTT
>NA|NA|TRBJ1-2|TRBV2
CASSEGHGGANYGYTF
TGTGCCAGCAGTGAAGGGCATGGGGGAGCTAACTATGGCTACACCTTC
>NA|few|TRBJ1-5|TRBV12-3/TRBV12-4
CASRMTGENNQPQHF
TGTGCCAGCAGAATGACAGGAGAAAACAATCAGCCCCAGCATTTT
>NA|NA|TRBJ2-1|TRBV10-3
CAISQGGSYNEQFF
TGTGCCATCAGTCAAGGAGGTTCCTACAATGAGCAGTTCTTC
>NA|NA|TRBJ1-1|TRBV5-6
CASSLEVVGRNTEAFF
TGTGCCAGCAGCTTGGAAGTAGTGGGAAGAAACACTGAAGCTTTCTTT
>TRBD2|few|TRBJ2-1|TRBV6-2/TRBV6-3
CASSYSRLGTSGHEQFF
TGTGCCAGCAGTTACTCCCGACTCGGGACTAGCGGGCATGAGCAGTTCTTC
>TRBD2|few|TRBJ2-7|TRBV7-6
CASSLAESSYEQYF
TGTGCCAGCAGCCTAGCGGAAAGCTCCTACGAGCAGTACTTC
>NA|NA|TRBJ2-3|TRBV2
CASTSMVPTDTQYF
TGTGCCAGCACATCTATGGTACCCACAGATACGCAGTATTTT
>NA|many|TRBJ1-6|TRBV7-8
CASSPPGRLNNSPLHF
TGTGCCAGCAGCCCCCCAGGCAGGCTCAATAATTCACCCCTCCACTTT
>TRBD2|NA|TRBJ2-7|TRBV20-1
CSAVAGNSYEQYF
TGCAGTGCTGTAGCGGGGAATTCCTACGAGCAGTACTTC
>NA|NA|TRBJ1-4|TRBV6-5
CASSYSTRGEKLFF
TGTGCCAGCAGTTACTCGACCCGGGGCGAAAAACTGTTTTTT
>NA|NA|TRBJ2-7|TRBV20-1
CGVGTPLSSYEQYF
TGCGGCGTGGGGACACCTCTTAGCTCCTACGAGCAGTACTTC
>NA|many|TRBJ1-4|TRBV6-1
CASSRPGNSNEKLFF
TGTGCCAGCAGTAGGCCCGGGAACTCTAATGAAAAACTGTTTTTT
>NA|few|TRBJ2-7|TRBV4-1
CASSQDWTASYEQYF
TGCGCCAGCAGCCAAGACTGGACAGCCTCCTACGAGCAGTACTTC
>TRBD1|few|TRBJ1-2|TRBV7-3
CASSKTGTGTGGYTF
TGTGCCAGCAGCAAAACCGGGACAGGGACGGGCGGCTACACCTTC
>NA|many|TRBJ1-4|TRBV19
CASSKGQGFGEKLFF
TGTGCCAGTAGTAAAGGCCAGGGATTTGGTGAAAAACTGTTTTTT
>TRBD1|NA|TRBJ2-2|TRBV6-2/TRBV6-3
CARSPGTANTGELFF
TGTGCCAGAAGCCCCGGGACAGCGAACACCGGGGAGCTGTTTTTT
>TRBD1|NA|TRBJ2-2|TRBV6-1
CASRRQGVTGELFF
TGTGCCAGCAGAAGACAGGGTGTAACCGGGGAGCTGTTTTTT
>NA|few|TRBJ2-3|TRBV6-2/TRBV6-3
CASSYGREHTDTQYF
TGTGCCAGCAGTTACGGTAGGGAACACACAGATACGCAGTATTTT
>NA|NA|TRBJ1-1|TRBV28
CASSLRGEGNTETFF
TGTGCCAGCAGTTTAAGAGGGGAAGGGAACACTGAAACTTTCTTT
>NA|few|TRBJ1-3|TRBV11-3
CASSGTFGNTIYF
TGTGCCAGCAGCGGGACATTTGGAAACACCATATATTTT
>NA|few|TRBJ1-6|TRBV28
CASSPHNLGDSPLHF
TGTGCCAGCAGTCCACATAACCTAGGGGATTCACCCCTCCACTTT
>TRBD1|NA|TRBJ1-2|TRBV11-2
CASSANPGQGVIGYTF
TGTGCCAGCAGCGCGAACCCGGGACAGGGGGTGATCGGCTACACCTTC
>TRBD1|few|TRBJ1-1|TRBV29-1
CSVATGTGGGKGEAFF
TGCAGCGTTGCTACCGGGACAGGGGGCGGAAAAGGTGAAGCTTTCTTT
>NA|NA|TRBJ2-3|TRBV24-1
CATSETLVATSTDTQYF
TGTGCCACCAGTGAGACCTTGGTAGCCACTAGCACAGATACGCAGTATTTT
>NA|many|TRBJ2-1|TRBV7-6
CASSLAGGAQNEQFF
TGTGCCAGCAGCTTAGCGGGGGGGGCCCAAAATGAGCAGTTCTTC
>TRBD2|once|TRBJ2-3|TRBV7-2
CASSLGLAGLTETPYF
TGTGCCAGCAGCCTCGGGCTAGCGGGCCTCACAGAGACGCCGTATTTT
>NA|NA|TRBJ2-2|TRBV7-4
CASSFPITKLNTGELFF
TGTGCCAGCAGCTTTCCAATCACAAAGTTGAACACCGGGGAGCTGTTTTTT
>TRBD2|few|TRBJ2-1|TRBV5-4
CASRRGGAGSGGGDEQFF
TGTGCCAGCAGGAGAGGGGGCGCGGGTAGCGGGGGAGGCGATGAGCAGTTCTTC
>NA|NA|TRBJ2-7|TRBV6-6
CASSNGQRGKPTYF
TGTGCCAGCAGTAACGGACAGCGGGGTAAGCCCACGTACTTC
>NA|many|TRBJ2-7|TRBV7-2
CASSLDVRWEQYF
TGTGCCAGCAGCTTAGATGTTAGGTGGGAGCAGTACTTC
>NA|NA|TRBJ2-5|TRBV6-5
CASSYSQGRGQETQYF
TGTGCCAGCAGTTACTCGCAGGGAAGGGGCCAAGAGACCCAGTACTTC
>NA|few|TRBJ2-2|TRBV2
CASGGDDRLANTGELFF
TGTGCCAGCGGGGGTGACGACAGGCTCGCGAACACCGGGGAGCTGTTTTTT
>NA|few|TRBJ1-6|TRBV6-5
CASSYSGTPNRPLHF
TGTGCCAGCAGTTACTCTGGGACACCCAATAGACCCCTCCACTTT
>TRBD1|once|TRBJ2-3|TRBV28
CASSLAETGGADTQYF
TGTGCCAGCAGTTTAGCCGAGACAGGGGGCGCAGATACGCAGTATTTT